These T cell receptor beta chains were read from a single sample in a study of shared clonotypes between healthy human individuals. Generated by immunoSEQ multiplex PCR, the TCRdb table keeps only in-frame clones and is missing some. This table has hundreds of thousands of clones, 70% to 80% appearing once. Sample: PBMCs. The source of these receptors is a middle-aged woman in good health. Some clones in this sample may be carry-over from other donors' samples. Each CDR3 is given with its conserved first and last residue. Each record gives: J gene, D gene, clone size, V gene, CDR3 protein, CDR3 DNA. D genes are given only for firm matches. A clone size is listed for some rows: how often the clone was seen (once, few, many), or a class if it is expanded.

TRBJ1-4 | TRBD1 | NA | TRBV19 | CASSDSSWTGDEKLFF | TGTGCCAGTAGCGACTCCTCGTGGACAGGGGATGAAAAACTGTTTTTT
TRBJ2-7 | TRBD2 | NA | TRBV30 | CAWSPPSSGSYEQYF | TGTGCCTGGAGTCCACCTTCTAGCGGGTCCTACGAGCAGTACTTC
TRBJ2-3 | TRBD2 | NA | TRBV6-6 | CASRRGTRPTDTQYF | TGTGCCAGCAGGAGAGGGACTAGACCCACAGATACGCAGTATTTT
TRBJ2-7 | NA | NA | TRBV19 | CASSMVPESSYEQYF | TGTGCCAGTAGTATGGTGCCAGAGAGTTCCTACGAGCAGTACTTC
TRBJ1-3 | NA | NA | TRBV28 | CASNPGDTKGNTIYF | TGTGCCAGCAACCCGGGGGACACCAAAGGAAACACCATATATTTT
TRBJ2-1 | TRBD2 | NA | TRBV5-1 | CASSLVPGLAGGPIDEQFF | TGCGCCAGCAGCTTGGTTCCGGGACTAGCGGGAGGGCCAATCGATGAGCAGTTCTTC
TRBJ2-2 | TRBD2 | NA | TRBV13 | CASSSAGGARELFF | TGTGCCAGCAGCTCCGCCGGGGGGGCTAGGGAGCTGTTTTTT
TRBJ1-3 | NA | NA | TRBV28 | CASSTYRSAGNTIYF | TGTGCCAGCAGCACCTACAGGTCGGCAGGAAACACCATATATTTT
TRBJ2-5 | TRBD2 | few | TRBV28 | CASSSASGSQETQYF | TGTGCCAGCAGTTCGGCTAGCGGGAGCCAAGAGACCCAGTACTTC
TRBJ2-6 | NA | NA | TRBV19 | CASSIEGGASGANVLTF | TGTGCCAGTAGTATAGAGGGGGGCGCATCTGGGGCCAACGTCCTGACTTTC
TRBJ2-3 | NA | NA | TRBV9 | CASSTGMVSTDTQYF | TGTGCCAGCAGCACGGGGATGGTTAGCACAGATACGCAGTATTTT
TRBJ2-7 | NA | NA | TRBV10-3 | CAISESGLGLSYEQYF | TGTGCCATCAGTGAGTCGGGTCTAGGGCTTTCCTACGAGCAGTACTTC
TRBJ2-7 | TRBD2 | NA | TRBV30 | CAWSASSGKSSYEQYF | TGTGCCTGGAGTGCATCTAGCGGGAAGAGCTCCTACGAGCAGTACTTC